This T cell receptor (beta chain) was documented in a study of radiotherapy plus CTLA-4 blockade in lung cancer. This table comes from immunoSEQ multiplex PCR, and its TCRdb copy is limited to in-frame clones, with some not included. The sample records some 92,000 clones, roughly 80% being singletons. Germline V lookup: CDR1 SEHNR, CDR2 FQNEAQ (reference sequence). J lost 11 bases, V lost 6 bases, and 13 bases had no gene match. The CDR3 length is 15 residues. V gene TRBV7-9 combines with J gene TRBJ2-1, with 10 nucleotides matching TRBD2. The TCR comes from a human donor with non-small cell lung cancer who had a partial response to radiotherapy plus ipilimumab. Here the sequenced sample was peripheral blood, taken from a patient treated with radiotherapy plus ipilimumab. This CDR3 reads CASRSPGLATGKQFF. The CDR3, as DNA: TGTGCCAGCAGGTCACCGGGACTAGCGACGGGGAAGCAGTTCTTC.